This note documents a single TCR beta chain sequence. There is no known antigen for this receptor. The record has no base qualities; no much larger clone is one base away. Whole blood was collected in K2EDTA tubes by collaborating institutions according to the institutions' own protocols. For TCRbeta analysis, collaborator samples were shipped as frozen whole blood, as isolated PBMCs, or as DNA extracted from either sample type. V drops 0 bases and J drops 2 bases, leaving 11 bases in between. The germline V gene (reference sequence) provides CDR1 LGHDT and CDR2 YNNKEL. Measured from the cysteine to the phenylalanine, the CDR3 is 16 residues long. Of all the DNA, just the CDR3 is kept, 48 bases in frame from base 1. This specimen comes from a study of blood T cell repertoires in COVID-19 (TCRdb year 2020). About the study as a whole: The collaborator samples originated in the United States, Italy and Spain and spanned the acute and convalescent phases of COVID-19. The material from the prospective study consisted of cDNA or gDNA derived from T cells, B-cell-depleted T cells, or PBMCs. Deeply sampled blood TCRbeta repertoires from subjects exposed to, actively infected with, or recovered from COVID-19 were included in the dataset. The repertoires were made available in a free public database intended to serve as a resource for research on the immune response to SARS-CoV-2. Samples came from the ongoing ImmuneRACE study (first 160 participants) plus 1,254 subjects from 6 global collaborators. Nearly every sample came with metadata listing a de-identified subject ID, COVID-19 status, age in years and sex. Where available, HLA class I and class II types were obtained from metadata supplied by the sample provider rather than from assay-based typing. Study-wide findings and limitations: The amount of clinical and demographic metadata varied by source and participant and was provided uncurated.

TCRbeta CDR3 regions were amplified from genomic DNA by means of the immunoSEQ Assay, a bias-controlled multiplex PCR. The original methods were these. The number of nucleated cells in each sample was estimated from the amplification of reference gene primers within the assay. Sequence reads were collapsed and filtered to measure the absolute abundance of every unique TCRbeta CDR3 rearrangement. For each sample, productive Simpson clonality was calculated as the square root of Simpson's diversity index over productive rearrangements. The immuneACCESS repertoire file appears here via TCRdb, limited to in-frame rearrangements. These files lack a portion of the clones; in checked studies, under half of the deficit traces to unresolved V genes, and the cause of the others is not known. V, J and clone size are those of that table, while D and trimming were read from the DNA. The sample contains about 150,000 clones, roughly four fifths of them found a single time. About 3.8% of the sample belongs to the ten largest clones.

This receptor chain uses TRBV3-1 (or the pseudogene TRBV3-2) and TRBJ2-1, and TRBD2 may be the D gene, going by 5 matching bases. The sequence came from an elderly woman with acute or convalescent COVID-19. Sequenced input: peripheral blood. The CDR3 amino acid sequence is: CASSQESAATYNEQFF. The DNA reads TGTGCCAGCAGCCAAGAGTCAGCGGCAACCTACAATGAGCAGTTCTTC.